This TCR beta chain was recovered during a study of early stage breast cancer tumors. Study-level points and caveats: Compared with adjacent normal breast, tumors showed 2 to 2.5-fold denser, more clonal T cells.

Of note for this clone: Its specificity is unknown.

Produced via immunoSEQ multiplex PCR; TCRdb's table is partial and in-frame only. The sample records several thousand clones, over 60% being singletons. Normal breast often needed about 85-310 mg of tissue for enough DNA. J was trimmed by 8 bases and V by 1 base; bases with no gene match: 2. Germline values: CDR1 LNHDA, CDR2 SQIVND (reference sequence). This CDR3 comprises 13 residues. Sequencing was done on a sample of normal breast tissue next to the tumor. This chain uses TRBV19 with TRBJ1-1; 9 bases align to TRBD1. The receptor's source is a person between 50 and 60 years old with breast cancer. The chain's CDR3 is CASSIVGQGEAFF. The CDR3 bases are TGTGCCAGTAGTATAGTGGGACAGGGCGAAGCTTTCTTT.